The 2 T cell receptor beta chains below come from one sample, sequenced in a study of early T cells in non-severe SARS-CoV-2 infection. MiXCR was run by TCRdb on the 5' RACE reads, yielding one entry per CDR3 protein. The sample contains 100,000 to 130,000 distinct CDR3 sequences, about 12% of which appear only once. The sample taken for sequencing was whole blood. These receptors were collected from an adult who was a healthcare worker with PCR-confirmed SARS-CoV-2 infection or an uninfected control (not recorded which).

About this clonotype: A much larger clone lies a single base off, so this may be a read error. The chain combines TRBV7-9 with TRBJ2-1; D call uncertain. In germline, CDR1 is SEHNR, CDR2 FQNEAQ (reference sequence). This CDR3 comprises 11 residues. V lost 8 bases to trimming and J lost 9 bases, with 11 bases between them. CDR3 DNA sequence: TGTGCCAGCTGCAACTCACCTGAGCAGTTCTTC. Translating gives CASCNSPEQFF.

This clonotype has a count of ten or more. The chain employs TRBV27 and TRBJ1-2; D possibly corresponds to TRBD1 (5 bases). The CDR3 contains 13 residues. Trimming took 3 bases from V and 5 from J, leaving 10 bases between them. Germline lookup yields CDR1 MNHEY and CDR2 SMNVEV (reference sequence). The CDR3, as DNA: TGTGCCAGCAGTTTCGCAGGGCCTTATGGCTACACCTTC. This translates into CASSFAGPYGYTF.